This is a list of T cell receptor beta chains from one sample in a study of blood T cell repertoires in COVID-19. The assay was immunoSEQ multiplex PCR, and TCRdb's table has in-frame clones only and misses some. The sample lists approximately 220,000 clones, roughly 85% occurring once. Input material: peripheral blood. The receptor source for this set is a man in his forties or fifties who had recovered from COVID-19. The CDR3 runs from the conserved cysteine through the conserved F or W. D genes are given only for firm matches. Size is stated for part of the rows, as once, few or many counts, or as a class when the clone is expanded.

V gene	clone size	J gene	D gene	CDR3 protein	CDR3 DNA
TRBV6-1	NA	TRBJ1-5	NA	CASSERGGNQPQHF	TGTGCCAGCAGTGAACGAGGGGGAAATCAGCCCCAGCATTTT
TRBV7-2	NA	TRBJ2-1	TRBD2	CAIHPTSGANNEQFF	TGTGCCATCCACCCGACTAGCGGGGCGAACAATGAGCAGTTCTTC
TRBV5-4	NA	TRBJ1-2	TRBD1	CASSLTGGAYGYTF	TGTGCCAGCAGCTTGACAGGGGGTGCCTATGGCTACACCTTC
TRBV29-1	NA	TRBJ2-7	NA	CSVLTASYEQYF	TGCAGCGTCCTGACAGCCTCCTACGAGCAGTACTTC
TRBV18	NA	TRBJ1-1	NA	CASSGTGTEAFF	TGTGCCAGCTCCGGCACAGGGACGGAAGCTTTCTTT
TRBV4-1	NA	TRBJ1-6	TRBD1	CASSQVSGTGNSPLHF	TGCGCCAGCAGCCAAGTTTCCGGGACAGGAAATTCACCCCTCCACTTT
TRBV19	once	TRBJ2-3	TRBD2	CASSMGLFLQSGTQYF	TGTGCCAGTAGTATGGGACTATTCCTCCAGTCGGGTACGCAGTATTTT
TRBV7-2	NA	TRBJ2-7	TRBD2	CASSLRLAGSHEQYF	TGTGCCAGCAGCCTGCGACTAGCGGGATCCCACGAGCAGTACTTC
TRBV6-5	NA	TRBJ1-1	NA	CASSYSTPGSRAEAFF	TGTGCCAGCAGTTACTCGACACCGGGAAGTAGGGCTGAAGCTTTCTTT
TRBV11-1	NA	TRBJ2-1	TRBD1	CASSFQQGLYNEQFF	TGTGCCAGCAGCTTTCAACAGGGGCTCTACAATGAGCAGTTCTTC
TRBV27	NA	TRBJ1-5	TRBD1	CASSSMTGVDQPQHF	TGTGCCAGCAGCTCTATGACAGGGGTTGATCAGCCCCAGCATTTT
TRBV12-3/TRBV12-4	NA	TRBJ1-1	NA	CASIPQLNTEAFF	TGTGCCAGCATCCCACAGCTGAACACTGAAGCTTTCTTT
TRBV28	NA	TRBJ1-2	NA	CASTILQGNYGYTF	TGTGCCAGCACCATCCTCCAGGGGAACTATGGCTACACCTTC
TRBV7-8	NA	TRBJ2-7	NA	CASSHGYSRGGYEQYF	TGTGCCAGCAGCCACGGTTACAGTCGCGGCGGGTACGAGCAGTACTTC
TRBV11-2	NA	TRBJ2-5	TRBD2	CASSLGRREGRETQYF	TGTGCCAGCAGCTTAGGTCGGCGGGAGGGCCGAGAGACCCAGTACTTC
TRBV27	NA	TRBJ2-3	NA	CASKRGGNTDTQYF	TGTGCCAGCAAGAGAGGCGGGAACACAGATACGCAGTATTTT
TRBV3-1/TRBV3-2	NA	TRBJ2-5	NA	CASSLMVALGETQYF	TGTGCCAGCAGCCTCATGGTAGCTCTTGGAGAGACCCAGTACTTC
TRBV6-5	NA	TRBJ1-2	TRBD1	CASTRQGDYGYTF	TGTGCCAGCACCAGACAGGGGGACTATGGCTACACCTTC
TRBV7-2	NA	TRBJ2-4	TRBD2	CASRSSGVAKNIQYF	TGTGCCAGCAGATCTAGCGGTGTAGCCAAAAACATTCAGTACTTC
TRBV2	NA	TRBJ1-5	TRBD1	CASSEALAGGRQPQHF	TGTGCCAGCAGTGAAGCGCTGGCAGGGGGCAGGCAGCCCCAGCATTTT
TRBV4-2	NA	TRBJ1-4	TRBD1	CASSQDPTGAREKLFF	TGTGCCAGCAGCCAAGATCCTACAGGGGCCAGAGAAAAACTGTTTTTT
TRBV10-2	NA	TRBJ2-1	TRBD2	CASSDTGTSYNEQFF	TGCGCCAGCAGTGATACCGGGACTAGCTACAATGAGCAGTTCTTC
TRBV28	once	TRBJ2-7	TRBD2	CASSLTSGRFEQYF	TGTGCCAGCAGTTTGACTAGCGGGAGATTCGAGCAGTACTTC
TRBV13	NA	TRBJ1-2	NA	CASSAQWRAGGYTF	TGTGCCAGCAGCGCTCAATGGCGGGCCGGAGGCTACACCTTC
TRBV2	NA	TRBJ2-2	NA	CASSELFGRTGVKLKIGTGELFF	TGTGCCAGCAGTGAACTTTTCGGTCGTACGGGAGTCAAACTCAAGATAGGGACCGGGGAGCTGTTTTTT
TRBV19	once	TRBJ2-3	NA	CASTPDYLRDTQYF	TGTGCCAGTACCCCGGACTACTTACGAGATACGCAGTATTTT
TRBV5-4	NA	TRBJ2-1	NA	CASSRVRGMRDEQFF	TGTGCCAGCAGCCGTGTTCGGGGGATGAGGGATGAGCAGTTCTTC
TRBV4-2	few	TRBJ2-3	TRBD1	CASRTDRAVRDTQYF	TGTGCCAGCAGAACTGACAGGGCCGTTAGAGATACGCAGTATTTT
TRBV10-1	NA	TRBJ1-1	TRBD1	CASSESPGGGTEAFF	TGCGCCAGCAGTGAGTCTCCAGGGGGTGGCACTGAAGCTTTCTTT
TRBV7-2	NA	TRBJ2-7	TRBD1	CASSLAAGTGSYEQYF	TGTGCCAGCAGCTTAGCAGCCGGGACAGGGTCCTACGAGCAGTACTTC
TRBV5-8	NA	TRBJ1-6	NA	CASSAYAGQNNSPLHF	TGTGCCAGCAGCGCTTACGCGGGGCAGAATAATTCACCCCTCCACTTT
TRBV24-1	NA	TRBJ2-5	NA	CATSDPVEAPAETQYF	TGTGCCACCAGTGATCCAGTGGAGGCCCCAGCGGAGACCCAGTACTTC
TRBV5-1	NA	TRBJ2-1	TRBD2	CASSPNSGTSSYNEQFF	TGCGCCAGCAGCCCGAATAGCGGGACAAGCTCCTACAATGAGCAGTTCTTC
TRBV11-2	NA	TRBJ2-7	TRBD2	CASSLGAGTSITYEQYF	TGTGCCAGCAGCTTAGGGGCCGGGACTAGCATCACCTACGAGCAGTACTTC
TRBV5-1	NA	TRBJ2-3	TRBD2	CASSSGVATDTQYF	TGCGCCAGCAGTAGCGGGGTCGCCACAGATACGCAGTATTTT
TRBV9	once	TRBJ1-3	NA	CASSAGQTRYAGNTIYF	TGTGCCAGCAGCGCCGGACAGACACGGTACGCTGGAAACACCATATATTTT
TRBV18	NA	TRBJ2-7	NA	CASSPGLSSSRHEQYF	TGTGCCAGCTCCCCTGGACTGAGTTCGAGCCGGCACGAGCAGTACTTC
TRBV7-8	NA	TRBJ2-3	TRBD1	CASSSGQGVLTDTQYF	TGTGCCAGCAGCTCGGGACAGGGGGTCCTCACAGATACGCAGTATTTT
TRBV7-9	NA	TRBJ2-2	TRBD1	CASSLTTGGGGELFF	TGTGCCAGCAGCTTAACAACAGGGGGCGGCGGGGAGCTGTTTTTT
TRBV29-1	NA	TRBJ2-3	TRBD1	CSVGQERLTDTQYF	TGCAGCGTGGGACAGGAACGACTCACAGATACGCAGTATTTT
TRBV7-8	once	TRBJ1-5	NA	CASSLGRKFFSNQPQHF	TGTGCCAGCAGCTTAGGGAGAAAATTCTTTAGCAATCAGCCCCAGCATTTT
TRBV7-8	once	TRBJ1-3	NA	CASSLPWSSGNTIYF	TGTGCCAGCAGCTTACCTTGGAGCTCTGGAAACACCATATATTTT
TRBV7-9	few	TRBJ1-6	TRBD1	CASSLGQGGDSPLHF	TGTGCCAGCAGCTTAGGACAGGGTGGAGATTCACCCCTCCACTTT
TRBV28	NA	TRBJ1-2	TRBD1	CASSSPALRQGSTNYGYTF	TGTGCCAGCAGTTCCCCTGCCTTAAGACAGGGATCTACTAACTATGGCTACACCTTC
TRBV29-1	NA	TRBJ2-7	TRBD2	CSVETLGGSKRYEQYF	TGCAGCGTTGAGACCCTCGGCGGGAGCAAAAGATACGAGCAGTACTTC
TRBV4-1	NA	TRBJ1-2	TRBD1	CASSLDRALDGYTF	TGCGCCAGCAGCCTGGACAGGGCTCTCGATGGCTACACCTTC
TRBV3-1/TRBV3-2	NA	TRBJ2-1	NA	CASSQDRFEQFF	TGTGCCAGCAGCCAAGATCGGTTTGAGCAGTTCTTC
TRBV28	NA	TRBJ2-6	TRBD2	CASREAGANVLTF	TGTGCCAGTCGGGAGGCTGGGGCCAACGTCCTGACTTTC
TRBV6-2/TRBV6-3	once	TRBJ2-7	NA	CASSYTRLGAGEQYF	TGTGCCAGCAGTTACACGCGACTAGGTGCTGGGGAGCAGTACTTC
TRBV28	NA	TRBJ2-7	TRBD2	CASSSYSGTSVTGEQYF	TGTGCCAGCAGCTCATATTCCGGGACTAGCGTAACGGGTGAGCAGTACTTC
TRBV5-5	NA	TRBJ2-5	TRBD1	CASSLVTGQETQYF	TGTGCCAGCAGCTTGGTGACAGGGCAAGAGACCCAGTACTTC
TRBV9	NA	TRBJ2-2	NA	CASSVGGPRGELFF	TGTGCCAGCAGCGTAGGCGGCCCCAGAGGGGAGCTGTTTTTT
TRBV28	NA	TRBJ1-2	TRBD1	CASSYEQGARGYTF	TGTGCCAGCAGTTATGAACAGGGGGCGCGTGGCTACACCTTC
TRBV10-1	NA	TRBJ2-7	TRBD1	CASRRDRGPYEQYF	TGCGCCAGCAGGCGGGACAGGGGACCCTACGAGCAGTACTTC
TRBV10-2	NA	TRBJ2-7	NA	CASSESHRSDEQYF	TGCGCCAGCAGTGAGTCGCACAGGAGCGACGAGCAGTACTTC
TRBV28	NA	TRBJ2-1	TRBD2	CASSPLRGGGPIYNEQFF	TGTGCCAGCAGCCCTCTACGGGGGGGAGGGCCAATCTACAATGAGCAGTTCTTC
TRBV10-1	NA	TRBJ1-2	NA	CASSESPDYGYTF	TGCGCCAGCAGTGAGAGTCCGGACTATGGCTACACCTTC
TRBV10-2	NA	TRBJ1-4	TRBD1	CASRMTGGNEKLFF	TGCGCCAGCAGGATGACAGGGGGTAATGAAAAACTGTTTTTT
TRBV30	once	TRBJ2-7	NA	CAWSVPRGEQYF	TGTGCCTGGAGTGTACCCCGGGGAGAGCAGTACTTC
TRBV7-8	NA	TRBJ1-4	TRBD1	CASSEQGWDEKLFF	TGTGCCAGCAGCGAACAGGGGTGGGATGAAAAACTGTTTTTT